What follows are 31 T cell receptor beta chains derived from one specimen sequenced in a study of vaccination and CD4 T cells after COVID-19. This sample's time point: late sampling 161 to 241 days after vaccination in a few convalescent patients. Described treatment: approximately 10-day PBMC culture with coronavirus spike peptide pools or control peptides (ViraFEST assay). No antigen has been assigned to these receptors. Scientists ran DNA taken from cultured CD4+ T cells through the Oncomine TCR Beta short-read assay for sequencing. TCRdb itself ran the PCR reads through MiXCR, one entry per CDR3 protein. Of more than 15,000 distinct CDR3 sequences detected, around 50% appear once; the ten largest clones hold around 15%. Sequencing was performed on CD4+ T cells from blood, cultured in vitro, taken about 7 months after SARS-CoV-2 vaccination. The receptors shown here come from a human donor who had recovered from COVID-19.

This clonotype was found a few times. The chain combines TRBV6-5 with TRBJ2-7; the match to TRBD2 covers 7 bases. The V gene's germline CDR1 is MNHEY and CDR2 SVGAGI. This CDR3 is 13 amino acids long. Trimming took 2 bases from V and 2 from J; bases not matched to a gene: 0. This chain's CDR3 is CASSYGLAYEQYF. CDR3 DNA sequence: TGTGCCAGCAGTTACGGACTAGCCTACGAGCAGTACTTC.

The table lists this clonotype with a count of one. CDR3 nucleotide sequence: TGCGCCAGCAGCCCGGGACCAATATTGATCAGGGACTATGGCTACACCTTC. Its translation: CASSPGPILIRDYGYTF. J is TRBJ1-2 and V is TRBV4-1; a weak D match, TRBD1 (5 bases). Germline CDR1 and CDR2: MGHRA and YSYEKL. The CDR3 length is 17 residues. Trimming left V 4 bases short and J 3 bases short, with 21 bases between.

The rearrangement links TRBV24-1 to TRBJ2-3, with D perhaps TRBD1 (6 bases). CDR1 and CDR2 (germline): KGHDR, SFDVKD. Trimming shortened V by 4 bases and J by 4 bases, and 17 bases separated the two germline ends. The CDR3 loop spans 16 amino acids. The DNA of the CDR3 is TGTGCCACCAGTGAGGCTCTAGGACAGTTCCCAGATACGCAGTATTTT. Its protein product is CATSEALGQFPDTQYF.

A few counts support this clonotype. The chain uses TRBV6-1 and TRBJ2-3; 13 bases line up with TRBD2. J gave up 5 bases and V 6 bases, and 2 bases lay outside the gene matches. Looked up from germline, CDR1 is MNHNS and CDR2 is SASEGT. This CDR3 comprises 14 residues. DNA for the CDR3: TGTGCCAGCAGACTAGCGGGGGGGCAAGATACGCAGTATTTT. Its translation is CASRLAGGQDTQYF.

Only a few counts were recorded for this clonotype. The gene calls are TRBV20-1 and TRBJ2-1, with D unclear. The V gene's germline CDR1 is DFQATT and CDR2 SNEGSKA (reference sequence). V was clipped by 7 bases and J by 0 bases, with 16 bases between them. This CDR3 spans 15 amino acids. DNA for the CDR3: TGCAGTGGTCTTGGTTTTTCGAGCTCCTACAATGAGCAGTTCTTC. Translating it yields CSGLGFSSSYNEQFF.

J is TRBJ2-7 and V is TRBV18; 8 bases line up with TRBD2. The CDR3 is made up of 14 amino acids. Germline V gene lookup returns CDR1 KGHSH and CDR2 LQKENI. Trimming removed 3 bases from V and 3 bases from J; junction bases left unmatched: 4. The DNA for the CDR3 is TGTGCCAGCTCACCGGCGGGAGGAGTCTACGAGCAGTACTTC. Its protein product is CASSPAGGVYEQYF.

The chain uses TRBV18 and TRBJ1-1; weak D call: TRBD1 (5 bases). Trimming took off 4 bases at V and 3 bases at J, with 12 bases between the two ends. Germline CDR1 is KGHSH and CDR2 is LQKENI. The CDR3 is 14 residues long. CDR3 in DNA: TGTGCCAGCTCACATTGGGACGGGGACACTGAAGCTTTCTTT. It translates to CASSHWDGDTEAFF.

This chain uses TRBV18 with TRBJ1-1; 10 bases agree with TRBD1. Germline CDR1 KGHSH, CDR2 LQKENI. V dropped 6 bases and J dropped 2; count of bases not matched to a gene: 15. This CDR3 comprises 18 residues. This CDR3 reads CASSGRDRGGVFNTEAFF. CDR3 in DNA: TGTGCCAGCTCCGGGCGGGACAGGGGCGGTGTGTTTAACACTGAAGCTTTCTTT.

This CDR3 is CSAWDPSTDTQYF. Written as DNA, the CDR3 is TGCAGTGCGTGGGACCCGAGCACAGATACGCAGTATTTT. V is TRBV20-1 and J is TRBJ2-3; D may match TRBD1 or TRBD2 (5 bases each). Germline V CDR1 and CDR2: DFQATT, SNEGSKA (reference sequence). The CDR3 length is 13 residues. The V and J ends lost 6 bases and 0 bases respectively, with 10 bases between them.

This clonotype was counted between two and nine times. The chain has TRBV7-3 and TRBJ2-7; 8 bases align to TRBD1. The CDR3 length is 13 residues. After removal of 4 bases from V and 1 base from J, the junction contained 0 bases not matched to a gene. The germline V gene has CDR1 SGHTA and CDR2 FQGTGA. The CDR3 protein is CASSWTGSYEQYF. CDR3 sequence (DNA): TGTGCCAGCAGCTGGACAGGGTCCTACGAGCAGTACTTC.

The gene calls are TRBV6-5 and TRBJ2-1; the match to TRBD2 covers 8 bases. V lost 4 bases to trimming and J lost 1 base; unmatched junction nucleotides: 6. This CDR3 region has 16 residues. Germline V gives CDR1 MNHEY, CDR2 SVGAGI. The CDR3 loop reads CASSFLIAGSYNEQFF. The DNA of the CDR3 is TGTGCCAGCAGTTTCCTCATAGCGGGATCCTACAATGAGCAGTTCTTC.

This chain uses TRBV7-8 with TRBJ1-2; no clear D. The CDR3 is 12 residues long. Germline V CDR1 and CDR2: SGHVS, FQNEAQ. Trimming removed 1 base at V and 5 bases at J, with 5 bases between. CDR3 nucleotides: TGTGCCAGCAGCTTAGTGGGGTATGGCTACACCTTC. This encodes CASSLVGYGYTF. Full variable domain (missing parts from reference TRBV7-8 and TRBJ1-2): GAGVSQSPRYKVAKRGQDVALRCDPISGHVSLFWYQQALGQGPEFLTYFQNEAQLDKSGLPSDRFFAERPEGSVSTLKIQRTQQEDSAVYLCASSLVGYGYTFGSGTRLTVV.

In this sample, this clonotype turned up a few times. V gene TRBV7-2 combines with J gene TRBJ2-3, with 11 positions matching TRBD2. CDR3 size: 15 residues. CDR1 is SGHTA, CDR2 FQGNSA, per germline. J was trimmed by 0 bases and V by 4 bases; bases with no gene match: 0. CDR3 sequence reads: CASSWTSGSTDTQYF. In DNA form, the CDR3 reads TGTGCCAGCAGCTGGACTAGCGGGAGCACAGATACGCAGTATTTT. Looking up the rest from reference TRBV7-2 and TRBJ2-3 gives the full variable domain: GAGVSQSPSNKVTEKGKDVELRCDPISGHTALYWYRQSLGQGLEFLIYFQGNSAPDKSGLPSDRFSAERTGGSVSTLTIQRTQQEDSAVYLCASSWTSGSTDTQYFGPGTRLTVL.

This clonotype occurred a few times. The CDR3 DNA reads TGTGCCAGCAGCCCTCAGGGAGAAAACACTGAAGCTTTCTTT. Its translation: CASSPQGENTEAFF. V gene TRBV7-6 combines with J gene TRBJ1-1, with D possibly matching TRBD1 (5 bases). This CDR3 is built from 14 residues. With 5 bases removed from V and 2 bases from J, the gap between germline ends came to 12 bases. The germline V gene encodes CDR1 SGHVS and CDR2 FNYEAQ.

This clonotype was seen just once. The rearrangement joins TRBV6-5 to TRBJ1-1; D gene uncertain. V shed 0 bases and J shed 0 bases, with 2 bases lying between them. Per germline, CDR1 MNHEY and CDR2 SVGAGI. The CDR3 length is 13 residues. CDR3 DNA: TGTGCCAGCAGTTACTCAGTGAACACTGAAGCTTTCTTT. Translation gives CASSYSVNTEAFF.

This rearrangement joins TRBV20-1 to TRBJ2-3; D is perhaps TRBD1 (6 bases). This CDR3 comprises 14 residues. Germline CDR1 is DFQATT and CDR2 is SNEGSKA (reference sequence). V gave up 4 bases and J gave up 2 bases, with 13 bases separating them. Here the CDR3 DNA reads TGCAGTGCTACCCGGGACATGCCCACAGATACGCAGTATTTT. Protein: CSATRDMPTDTQYF.

This chain connects TRBV20-1 to TRBJ2-3; a weak D match, TRBD1 (5 bases). Germline V lookup: CDR1 DFQATT, CDR2 SNEGSKA (reference sequence). This CDR3 spans 13 amino acids. V was shortened by 4 bases and J by 1 base, with 9 bases between the two germline ends. As DNA, the CDR3 is TGCAGTGCTACAAAACAGGGCACAGATACGCAGTATTTT. Encoded protein: CSATKQGTDTQYF.

The rearrangement joins TRBV20-1 to TRBJ2-7; weak D call: TRBD2 (6 bases). The germline V and J ends were trimmed by 3 bases and 3 bases, with 12 bases remaining between them. The CDR3 extends over 13 amino acids. CDR1 is DFQATT and CDR2 is SNEGSKA in the germline V gene (reference sequence). CDR3: CSASVSGGYEQYF. As DNA, the CDR3 is TGCAGTGCTAGCGTTAGCGGAGGCTACGAGCAGTACTTC.

The V and J genes are TRBV19 and TRBJ1-1, with unresolved D. V gave up 4 bases and J gave up 2 bases, with 8 bases separating them. CDR1 and CDR2 from the germline V gene are LNHDA and SQIVND (reference sequence). This CDR3 has 13 residues. The CDR3 DNA follows: TGTGCCAGTAGTAGGCAGAGAAACACTGAAGCTTTCTTT. Translated, it gives CASSRQRNTEAFF.

V usage is TRBV20-1 and J usage is TRBJ2-3; 7 nucleotides line up with TRBD2. This CDR3 has 17 residues. J was trimmed by 8 bases and V by 1 base; bases with no gene match: 18. In germline, CDR1 is DFQATT, CDR2 SNEGSKA (reference sequence). This CDR3 reads CSARAPTRDYQPLTQYF. CDR3 coding DNA: TGCAGTGCTAGAGCCCCAACCCGGGACTACCAACCACTTACGCAGTATTTT.

The chain employs TRBV2 and TRBJ2-3; tentatively, D is TRBD1 (6 bases). Trimming cost V 0 bases and J 7 bases, with 11 bases left between them. The germline V gene has CDR1 SNHLY and CDR2 FYNNEI. There are 14 residues in the CDR3. CDR3 loop: CASSEAPRGYTQYF. Here the CDR3 DNA reads TGTGCCAGCAGTGAAGCTCCAAGGGGGTATACGCAGTATTTT. The full variable domain, with the rest looked up from reference TRBV2 and TRBJ2-3, is EPEVTQTPSHQVTQMGQEVILRCVPISNHLYFYWYRQILGQKVEFLVSFYNNEISEKSEIFDDQFSVERPDGSNFTLKIRSTKLEDSAMYFCASSEAPRGYTQYFGPGTRLTVL.

CDR3 sequence: CASSIRGSTEAFF. The CDR3 bases are TGTGCCAGTAGTATTCGGGGGTCCACTGAAGCTTTCTTT. The gene calls are TRBV19 and TRBJ1-1; possibly TRBD1 for D (5 bases). Germline V lookup: CDR1 LNHDA, CDR2 SQIVND (reference sequence). Trimming removed 3 bases from V and 4 bases from J, with 9 bases in between. This CDR3 contains 13 residues. Supplemented by reference TRBV19 and TRBJ1-1, the full variable domain reads DGGITQSPKYLFRKEGQNVTLSCEQNLNHDAMYWYRQDPGQGLRLIYYSQIVNDFQKGDIAEGYSVSREKKESFPLTVTSAQKNPTAFYLCASSIRGSTEAFFGQGTRLTVV.

Only one count was recorded for this clonotype. The chain couples TRBV11-2 to TRBJ2-5; D is perhaps TRBD1 (6 bases). V was trimmed by 9 bases and J by 5 bases, leaving 16 bases between them. This CDR3 has 13 residues. Germline CDR1 and CDR2: SGHAT and FQNNGV. The CDR3 nucleotides read TGTGCCAGTCAGGGGACCCTCTATGAGACCCAGTACTTC. It encodes CASQGTLYETQYF.

The chain joins TRBV11-3 to TRBJ2-3; D is uncertain. The V end was cut by 5 bases, the J end by 4 bases, with 13 bases between. This CDR3 spans 14 amino acids. From germline, CDR1 is SGHNT and CDR2 YENEEA. The CDR3 here is CASSPRRGPDTQYF. The DNA of the CDR3 is TGTGCCAGCAGCCCCCGACGCGGCCCAGATACGCAGTATTTT.

V usage is TRBV28 and J usage is TRBJ1-2, with a weak D call TRBD1 (5 bases). Looked up from germline, CDR1 is MDHEN and CDR2 is SYDVKM. V was trimmed by 4 bases and J by 4 bases, leaving 7 bases between them. The CDR3 is 12 amino acids. The CDR3: CASSSDSYGYTF. In nucleotides, the CDR3 is TGTGCCAGCAGTTCAGACAGCTATGGCTACACCTTC.

V usage is TRBV5-4 and J usage is TRBJ2-7; tentatively, D is TRBD2 (7 bases). This CDR3 has 17 amino acids. Deletions cut 3 bases from V and 0 bases from J, with 19 bases between. Germline-derived CDR1 and CDR2 are SGHNT and YYREEE (reference sequence). The DNA for the CDR3 is TGTGCCAGCAGCTCCCTAGGGGGGGGGTACTACTCCTACGAGCAGTACTTC. Its protein product is CASSSLGGGYYSYEQYF.

The J gene is TRBJ1-1, the V gene TRBV5-4; a weak D match, TRBD1 (5 bases). The germline CDR1 and CDR2 sequences are SGHNT and YYREEE (reference sequence). V gave up 0 bases and J gave up 8 bases, with 14 bases separating them. The CDR3 totals 14 residues. In nucleotides, the CDR3 is TGTGCCAGCAGCTTGGAGGTAGGGGCCTCAGAAGCTTTCTTT. Protein sequence: CASSLEVGASEAFF. The full variable domain, with the rest looked up from reference TRBV5-4 and TRBJ1-1, is ETGVTQSPTHLIKTRGQQVTLRCSSQSGHNTVSWYQQALGQGPQFIFQYYREEENGRGNFPPRFSGLQFPNYSSELNVNALELDDSALYLCASSLEVGASEAFFGQGTRLTVV.

Regarding this clonotype: The junction differs from germline at one of its ends, possibly a read error. V and J are TRBV7-6 and TRBJ2-5; TRBD2 matches at 10 bases. From germline, CDR1 is SGHVS and CDR2 FNYEAQ. This CDR3 is built from 13 residues. As DNA, the CDR3 is TGTGCTAGCAGCCAAACTAGCGGGGCTACCCAGTACTTC. Protein product: CASSQTSGATQYF. Drawing the rest from reference TRBV7-6 and TRBJ2-5, the complete variable domain is GAGVSQSPRYKVTKRGQDVALRCDPISGHVSLYWYRQALGQGPEFLTYFNYEAQQDKSGLPNDRFSAERPEGSISTLTIQRTEQRDSAMYRCASSQTSGATQYFGPGTRLLVL.

In this sample, this clonotype is medium-sized (0.01 to 0.1%). This rearrangement joins TRBV20-1 to TRBJ1-2; D possibly corresponds to TRBD1 (6 bases). Per the germline V gene, CDR1 is DFQATT and CDR2 is SNEGSKA (reference sequence). CDR3 length: 15 residues. V was trimmed by 7 bases and J by 4 bases, leaving 22 bases between them. Written as DNA, the CDR3 is TGCAGTGTCACGCGCTCCCAACAGGGCGGCTATGGCTACACCTTC. It specifies CSVTRSQQGGYGYTF.

This chain uses TRBV15 with TRBJ2-1, with TRBD2 matching 8 bases. Trimming cost V 8 bases and J 8 bases; bases outside gene matches: 8. The CDR3 sequence is 13 residues long. Germline-derived CDR1 and CDR2 are LNHNV and YYDKDF (reference sequence). The CDR3 here is CATPPGGYDEQFF. The DNA of the CDR3 is TGTGCCACCCCGCCGGGAGGGTACGATGAGCAGTTCTTC.

The chain recombines TRBV6-1 with TRBJ2-3, with a weak D call TRBD1 (6 bases). The CDR3 is 14 residues long. V gave up 6 bases and J gave up 2 bases, with 12 bases separating them. Germline values: CDR1 MNHNS, CDR2 SASEGT. CDR3 in amino acids: CASRRGQFTDTQYF. The CDR3 nucleotides read TGTGCCAGCAGGAGGGGACAATTCACAGATACGCAGTATTTT.